This is a list of T cell receptor beta chains from one sample in a study of T cell responses to AZD1222 COVID-19 vaccine. Profiling relied on immunoSEQ multiplex PCR, and the TCRdb table lists in-frame clones only, not all of them. The sample has 100,000 to 120,000 clones; roughly 92% are singletons. Sample: peripheral blood, taken 28 days after the second AZD1222 dose. These receptor sequences come from an adult who received the AZD1222 COVID-19 vaccine. The CDR3 runs from the conserved cysteine through the conserved F or W. The order of the fields is D gene, V gene, clone size, J gene, CDR3 length, CDR3 protein, CDR3 DNA. The D gene is left open where the match is weak. Rows give clone size only sometimes, using once, few, many, or a class for an expanded clone.

>TRBD1|TRBV6-6|-|TRBJ1-3|16
CASSYATTGVANTIYF
TGTGCCAGCAGTTACGCCACGACAGGGGTTGCAAACACCATATATTTT
>-|TRBV6-5|-|TRBJ2-7|16
CASSYFSGDRINEQYF
TGTGCCAGCAGTTACTTCAGCGGGGACAGGATCAACGAGCAGTACTTC
>-|TRBV6-2/TRBV6-3|-|TRBJ2-1|14
CASSPAYREDEQFF
TGTGCCAGCAGTCCGGCCTACCGAGAGGATGAGCAGTTCTTC
>-|TRBV7-9|-|TRBJ2-4|17
CASSPRSGALAKNIQYF
TGTGCCAGCAGCCCACGGTCGGGGGCGCTAGCCAAAAACATTCAGTACTTC
>-|TRBV21-1|-|TRBJ1-5|17
CASSNEGKDSCNQPQHF
TGTGCCAGCAGCAACGAGGGGAAGGACTCTTGCAATCAGCCCCAGCATTTT
>-|TRBV25-1|once|TRBJ1-5|14
CASSEMAENQPQHF
TGTGCCAGCAGTGAAATGGCAGAAAATCAGCCCCAGCATTTT
>-|TRBV7-2|-|TRBJ1-6|14
CASRSGTTNSPLHF
TGTGCCAGCAGATCCGGGACGACCAATTCACCCCTCCACTTT
>TRBD1|TRBV7-9|-|TRBJ1-2|17
CASSLVVAWTGGYGYTF
TGTGCCAGCAGCTTAGTAGTCGCTTGGACAGGTGGTTATGGCTACACCTTC
>-|TRBV30|-|TRBJ1-2|15
CAWSLGQGRNNGYTF
TGTGCCTGGAGCCTCGGACAAGGGAGGAACAATGGCTACACCTTC
>-|TRBV5-4|-|TRBJ1-4|15
CASSLELGEAEKLFF
TGTGCCAGCAGCTTGGAACTTGGGGAAGCGGAAAAACTGTTTTTT
>-|TRBV11-2|-|TRBJ2-3|22
CASSQGRRAGLAPSRRVDTQYF
TGTGCCAGCAGTCAGGGGAGGCGAGCGGGGCTAGCTCCCTCTCGCCGAGTGGATACGCAGTATTTT
>TRBD2|TRBV7-9|-|TRBJ2-1|17
CASSRTRLAGRAGEQFF
TGTGCCAGCAGCCGTACCCGGCTAGCGGGTCGAGCTGGTGAGCAGTTCTTC